This paragraph reports one T cell receptor beta chain. This sample was included in a study of blood T cell repertoires in COVID-19. The protocol was immunoSEQ multiplex PCR, while the TCRdb copy is restricted to in-frame clones and leaves out a portion. Of fewer than 70,000 clones listed, about 87% are singletons. The CDR3 contains 14 residues. The V and J ends lost 7 bases and 6 bases respectively, with 17 bases between them. Germline CDR1 SNHLY, CDR2 FYNNEI. Sample: peripheral blood. This clonotype was obtained from a human donor in a cohort sampled during active COVID-19. The chain recombines TRBV2 with TRBJ2-3; TRBD2 is a possible D gene (5 bases). The CDR3 reads CASTSEGLEDTQYF. Written as DNA, the CDR3 is TGTGCCAGCACCTCCGAGGGTTTAGAGGATACGCAGTATTTT.